The next 8 T cell receptor beta chains were all read from a single sample in a study of CD8+ T cells in alopecia areata. As the sequencing template, cDNA was produced by extracting RNA and reverse transcribing it. Produced via immunoSEQ multiplex PCR; TCRdb's table is partial and in-frame only. The table has approximately 150,000 clones, about 47% seen once. Sequencing was performed on CD4+ T cells sorted from blood, taken at week 0. The receptor set was obtained from a human donor with alopecia areata.

The genes are TRBV28 and TRBJ1-5, with D tentatively TRBD1 (6 bases). The V gene's germline CDR1 is MDHEN and CDR2 SYDVKM. The CDR3 length is 14 residues. The V gene lost 5 bases and the J gene lost 9 bases, with 17 bases spanning the gap. The CDR3 DNA reads TGTGCCAGCAGTCTATTGACAGGATTTCGGCCCCAGCATTTT. Its protein is CASSLLTGFRPQHF.

This sequence joins TRBV4-2 and TRBJ2-2; 8 positions match TRBD2. The CDR3 runs 17 residues. Trimming took 4 bases from V and 7 from J; bases not matched to a gene: 14. Germline values: CDR1 LGHNA, CDR2 YNFKEQ. CDR3 loop: CASSLTRVASGHGELFF. The DNA for the CDR3 is TGTGCCAGCAGCCTAACCCGGGTGGCTAGCGGGCACGGGGAGCTGTTTTTT.

This clone appeared a few times. The chain couples TRBV5-1 to TRBJ2-2; 9 nucleotides align to TRBD1. Germline-derived CDR1 and CDR2 are SGHRS and YFSETQ. The CDR3 loop spans 16 amino acids. Trimming at V came to 1 base and at J to 4 bases, leaving 5 bases not matched to a gene. The CDR3 loop reads CASSLLGQGVTGELFF. In DNA, the CDR3 is TGCGCCAGCAGCTTGTTGGGACAGGGAGTCACCGGGGAGCTGTTTTTT.

The chain employs TRBV28 and TRBJ1-1, with D unresolved. V was shortened by 5 bases and J by 6 bases, with 16 bases between the two germline ends. CDR3 length: 14 residues. Germline CDR1 is MDHEN and CDR2 is SYDVKM. The CDR3 sequence is CASSPTLRVAEAFF. DNA for the CDR3: TGTGCCAGCAGTCCGACCTTGAGGGTAGCTGAAGCTTTCTTT.

This chain joins TRBV15 and TRBJ2-3; 9 bases match TRBD2. Trimming removed 5 bases from V and 3 bases from J; junction bases left unmatched: 6. The CDR3 loop spans 15 amino acids. Germline V gene lookup returns CDR1 LNHNV and CDR2 YYDKDF (reference sequence). The CDR3 region is CATSGLAGKTDTQYF. The DNA of the CDR3 is TGTGCCACCAGCGGGCTAGCGGGAAAAACAGATACGCAGTATTTT.

This clone appeared once. The chain carries TRBV4-3 and TRBJ2-1; the D call may be TRBD1 or TRBD2 (6 bases each). This CDR3 is 16 amino acids long. Germline CDR1 and CDR2: LGHNA and YSLEER. V lost 4 bases and J lost 4, with 17 bases in between. CDR3 coding DNA: TGCGCCAGCAGCCCGGTGGGGGCGGGACAATACAATGAGCAGTTCTTC. Translating it yields CASSPVGAGQYNEQFF.

The V gene is TRBV15, the J gene TRBJ2-5, with D unclear. Per the germline V gene, CDR1 is LNHNV and CDR2 is YYDKDF (reference sequence). CDR3 length: 12 amino acids. V lost 4 bases to trimming and J lost 7 bases, with 10 bases between them. This CDR3 is CATSNSLGTQYF. CDR3 nucleotide sequence: TGTGCCACCAGCAACAGCCTGGGGACCCAGTACTTC.

The J gene is TRBJ1-6, the V gene TRBV6-1, with 7 bases aligning to TRBD1. There are 14 residues in the CDR3. The V gene's germline CDR1 is MNHNS and CDR2 SASEGT. V was clipped by 5 bases and J by 7 bases; unmatched bases: 5. The CDR3, as DNA: TGTGCCAGCAGTACCGGACAGGAAAATTCACCCCTCCACTTT. Its protein is CASSTGQENSPLHF.